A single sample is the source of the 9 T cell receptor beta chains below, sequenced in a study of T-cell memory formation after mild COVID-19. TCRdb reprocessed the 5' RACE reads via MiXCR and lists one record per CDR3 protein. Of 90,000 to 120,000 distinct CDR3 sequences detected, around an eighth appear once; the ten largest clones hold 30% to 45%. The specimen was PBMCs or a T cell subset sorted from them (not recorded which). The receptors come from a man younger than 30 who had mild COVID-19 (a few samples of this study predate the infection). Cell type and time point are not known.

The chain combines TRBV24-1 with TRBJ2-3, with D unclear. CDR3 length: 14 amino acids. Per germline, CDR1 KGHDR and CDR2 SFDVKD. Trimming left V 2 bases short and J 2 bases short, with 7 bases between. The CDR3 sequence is CATSDSPATDTQYF. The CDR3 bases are TGTGCCACCAGTGATTCCCCCGCCACAGATACGCAGTATTTT.

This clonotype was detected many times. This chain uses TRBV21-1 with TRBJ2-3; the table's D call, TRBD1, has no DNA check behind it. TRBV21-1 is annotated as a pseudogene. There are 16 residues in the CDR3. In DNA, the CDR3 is TGTGCCAGCAGCGACCGAGGGACAGGGGGTCCAGATACGCAGTATTTT. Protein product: CASSDRGTGGPDTQYF.

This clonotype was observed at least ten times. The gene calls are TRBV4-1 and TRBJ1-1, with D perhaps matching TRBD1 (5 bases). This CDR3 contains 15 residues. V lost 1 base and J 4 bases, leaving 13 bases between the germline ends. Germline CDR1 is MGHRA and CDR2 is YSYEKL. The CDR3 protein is CASSQGQWGSTEAFF. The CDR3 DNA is TGCGCCAGCAGCCAAGGACAGTGGGGGAGCACTGAAGCTTTCTTT.

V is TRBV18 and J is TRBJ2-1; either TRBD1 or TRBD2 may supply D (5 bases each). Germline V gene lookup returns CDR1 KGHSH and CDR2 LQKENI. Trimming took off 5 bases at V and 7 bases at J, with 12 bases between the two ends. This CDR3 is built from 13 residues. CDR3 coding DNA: TGTGCCAGCTCAGGGACGAACGATAATGAGCAGTTCTTC. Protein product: CASSGTNDNEQFF.

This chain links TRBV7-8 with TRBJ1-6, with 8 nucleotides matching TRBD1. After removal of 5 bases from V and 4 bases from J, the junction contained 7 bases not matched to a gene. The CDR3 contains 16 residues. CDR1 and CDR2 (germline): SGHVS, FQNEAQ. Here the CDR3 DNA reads TGTGCCAGCAGCGCCACCGGGACAGGATATAATTCACCCCTCCACTTT. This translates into CASSATGTGYNSPLHF.

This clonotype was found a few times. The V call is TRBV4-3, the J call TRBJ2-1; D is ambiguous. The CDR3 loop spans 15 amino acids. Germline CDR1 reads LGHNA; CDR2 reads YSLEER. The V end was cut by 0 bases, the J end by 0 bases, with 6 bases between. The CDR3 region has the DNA TGCGCCAGCAGCCAAGAGGATAGCTCCTACAATGAGCAGTTCTTC. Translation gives CASSQEDSSYNEQFF.

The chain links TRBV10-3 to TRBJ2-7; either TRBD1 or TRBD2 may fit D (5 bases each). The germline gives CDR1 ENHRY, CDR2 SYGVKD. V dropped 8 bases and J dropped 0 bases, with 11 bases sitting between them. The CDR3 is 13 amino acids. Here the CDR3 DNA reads TGTGCCATCGGGGACGTTAGCTCCTACGAGCAGTACTTC. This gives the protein CAIGDVSSYEQYF.

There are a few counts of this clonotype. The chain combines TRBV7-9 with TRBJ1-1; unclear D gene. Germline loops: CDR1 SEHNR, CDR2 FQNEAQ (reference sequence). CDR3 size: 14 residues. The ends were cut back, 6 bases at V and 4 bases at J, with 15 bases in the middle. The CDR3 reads CASRSDWGTTEAFF. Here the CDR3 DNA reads TGTGCCAGCAGGTCCGACTGGGGTACCACTGAAGCTTTCTTT.

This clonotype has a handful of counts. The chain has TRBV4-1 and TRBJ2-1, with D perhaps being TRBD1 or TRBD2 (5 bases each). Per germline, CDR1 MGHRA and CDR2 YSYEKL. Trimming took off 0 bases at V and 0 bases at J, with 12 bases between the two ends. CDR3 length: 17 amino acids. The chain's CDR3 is CASSQDIRGPSYNEQFF. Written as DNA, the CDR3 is TGCGCCAGCAGCCAAGATATTCGGGGCCCCTCCTACAATGAGCAGTTCTTC.